This T cell receptor (beta chain) was sequenced during a study of cytomegalovirus exposure and HLA in healthy donors. The PCR made use of 60 Vbeta and 13 Jbeta primers. The data were produced by immunoSEQ multiplex PCR, yet TCRdb's version contains in-frame clones alone and is incomplete. The repertoire has some 170,000 clones, roughly 9.4% of them found once; the top ten carry 1% to 1.5%. This clone came up a few times. The V and J ends lost 2 bases and 0 bases respectively, with 6 bases between them. Per germline, CDR1 SGHTA and CDR2 FQGTGA. The CDR3 covers 14 residues. V and J are TRBV7-3 and TRBJ2-3, with D possibly matching TRBD2 (5 bases). This sequence originates from a woman in her 30s in good health and CMV-seropositive. The specimen sequenced was PBMCs. CDR3 nucleotide sequence: TGTGCCAGCAGCTTACGGGATAGCACAGATACGCAGTATTTT. Amino acids: CASSLRDSTDTQYF.